The clone carrying this T cell receptor beta chain was picked up a small number of times. The sample belongs to a study of T-cell reconstitution after alpha-beta-depleted transplantation in children. The length of the CDR3 is 11 residues. V dropped 2 bases and J dropped 6 bases, with 5 bases sitting between them. Germline-derived CDR1 and CDR2 are SQVTM and ANQGSEA. Library preparation (for TCRbeta) was performed with unique molecular identifiers. Via MiXCR, TCRdb re-called the PCR reads, giving one row per CDR3 protein. This table holds about 610,000 distinct CDR3 sequences, roughly 27% found once. The J gene is TRBJ2-1, the V gene TRBV29-1; D gene ambiguous. The sequencing used PBMCs, collected before TCRalphabeta/CD19-depleted stem cell transplant. This clonotype was sampled from a boy under two years old with Wiskott-Aldrich syndrome, due to receive a stem cell transplant. CDR3 DNA sequence: TGCAGCGTTGAACCAGGCAATGAGCAGTTCTTC. Translating it yields CSVEPGNEQFF.